The 7 T cell receptor beta chains reported below all come from one sample, sequenced in a study of circulating and synovial CD4+ cells in juvenile arthritis. The data were produced by immunoSEQ multiplex PCR, yet TCRdb's version contains in-frame clones alone and is incomplete. This table holds some 15,000 clones, under 95% found once. Specimen: CD4+ T cells from blood. The origin of the receptors is a human donor with juvenile idiopathic arthritis.

This CDR3 is CASSKQGDRAYEQYF. The CDR3 DNA reads as TGTGCCAGCAGTAAACAGGGCGACCGGGCCTACGAGCAGTACTTC. The rearrangement links TRBV25-1 to TRBJ2-7, with D perhaps TRBD1 (6 bases). Germline V lookup: CDR1 MGHDK, CDR2 SYGVNS. V was cut by 5 bases and J by 2 bases, with 16 bases left in between. The length of the CDR3 is 15 residues.

V is TRBV11-2 and J is TRBJ2-1, with 7 nucleotides matching TRBD1. The CDR3 consists of 15 residues. V shed 4 bases, J shed 8 bases, and the junction held 11 bases outside the gene matches. Germline V gene lookup returns CDR1 SGHAT and CDR2 FQNNGV. Written as DNA, the CDR3 is TGTGCCAGCAGCTACCCGGCACAGGGGATCCATGAGCAGTTCTTC. Its translation: CASSYPAQGIHEQFF.

The chain links TRBV6-1 to TRBJ2-5; TRBD2 is a possible D gene (6 bases). Germline CDR1 and CDR2: MNHNS and SASEGT. V lost 8 bases and J 13 bases, leaving 26 bases between the germline ends. This CDR3 is built from 14 residues. Here the CDR3 reads CASRFGASAAFWYF. CDR3 coding DNA: TGTGCCAGCCGCTTTGGGGCTAGCGCGGCGTTTTGGTACTTC.

The chain links TRBV15 to TRBJ2-5; D not certain. CDR1 and CDR2 (germline): LNHNV, YYDKDF (reference sequence). Trimming took 0 bases from V and 5 from J, leaving 7 bases between them. This CDR3 contains 13 residues. CDR3 sequence: CATSRDNLETQYF. Here the CDR3 DNA reads TGTGCCACCAGCAGAGATAATCTGGAGACCCAGTACTTC.

The V and J genes are TRBV10-3 and TRBJ2-7; 11 bases fit TRBD1. Per the germline V gene, CDR1 is ENHRY and CDR2 is SYGVKD. V dropped 3 bases and J dropped 0; count of bases not matched to a gene: 13. The CDR3 spans 19 residues. The CDR3 sequence is CAISDPRDRGSFSSYEQYF. The CDR3 DNA follows: TGTGCCATCAGTGACCCGAGGGACAGGGGGTCTTTTAGCTCCTACGAGCAGTACTTC.

CDR3 bases: TGCGCCAGCAGCCCGGGACAGGGCTTATCTCAGCCCCAGCATTTT. Its translation: CASSPGQGLSQPQHF. The gene calls are TRBV4-1 and TRBJ1-5; 9 bases match TRBD1. This CDR3 is built from 15 residues. After removal of 4 bases from V and 6 bases from J, the junction contained 7 bases not matched to a gene. Looked up from germline, CDR1 is MGHRA and CDR2 is YSYEKL.

The chain employs TRBV7-8 and TRBJ1-2; TRBD1 might be the D (5 bases). The germline V gene has CDR1 SGHVS and CDR2 FQNEAQ. The V end was cut by 1 base, the J end by 2 bases, with 8 bases between. The CDR3 consists of 14 residues. CDR3 loop: CASSLGTGNYGYTF. DNA of the CDR3: TGTGCCAGCAGCTTAGGTACAGGAAACTATGGCTACACCTTC. Together with reference TRBV7-8 and TRBJ1-2, the CDR3 gives the full variable domain: GAGVSQSPRYKVAKRGQDVALRCDPISGHVSLFWYQQALGQGPEFLTYFQNEAQLDKSGLPSDRFFAERPEGSVSTLKIQRTQQEDSAVYLCASSLGTGNYGYTFGSGTRLTVV.